This T cell receptor beta chain is drawn from a study of blood T cell repertoires in COVID-19. Overall study context: Samples of COVID-19 (acute and convalescent) were obtained from the United States, Italy and Spain. Sample material is recorded as cDNA or gDNA derived from T cells, B-cell-depleted T cells, or PBMCs.

This clone has just one count. V lost 7 bases to trimming and J lost 10 bases; unmatched junction nucleotides: 11. There are 13 residues in the CDR3. Looked up from germline, CDR1 is MNHEY and CDR2 is SMNVEV (reference sequence). Patients from Seattle were sampled longitudinally, starting during active infection. As handled by the study authors: Estimates of nucleated cell counts were drawn from the amplification of reference gene primers. Sequenced by immunoSEQ multiplex PCR; TCRdb stores in-frame clones only, minus some. V and J calls and clone size follow that table, whereas D and trimming were derived from the DNA. Of about 54,000 clones listed, approximately 88% are singletons.

The TCR was taken from a man between 40 and 49 years old with COVID-19, enrolled during active disease. What was sequenced was peripheral blood. The chain recombines TRBV27 with TRBJ1-1; 8 bases fit TRBD1. The CDR3 DNA follows: TGTGCCAGCAACCCGGCGGCAGGGGGCAGAGCTTTCTTT. Protein sequence: CASNPAAGGRAFF.